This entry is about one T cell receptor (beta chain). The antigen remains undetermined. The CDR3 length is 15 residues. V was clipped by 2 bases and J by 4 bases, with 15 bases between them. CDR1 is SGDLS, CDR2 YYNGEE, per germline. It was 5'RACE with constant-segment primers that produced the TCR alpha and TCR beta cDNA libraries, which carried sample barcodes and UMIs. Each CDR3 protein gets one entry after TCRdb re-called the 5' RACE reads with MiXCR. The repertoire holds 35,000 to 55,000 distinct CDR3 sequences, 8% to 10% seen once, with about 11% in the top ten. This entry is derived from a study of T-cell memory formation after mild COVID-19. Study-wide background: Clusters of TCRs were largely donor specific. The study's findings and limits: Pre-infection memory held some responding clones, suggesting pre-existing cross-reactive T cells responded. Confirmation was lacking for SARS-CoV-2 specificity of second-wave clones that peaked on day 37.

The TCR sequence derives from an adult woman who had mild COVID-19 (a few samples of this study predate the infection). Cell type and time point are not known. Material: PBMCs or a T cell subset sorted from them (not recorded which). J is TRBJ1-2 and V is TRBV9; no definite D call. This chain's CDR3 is CASSVQGKTSYGYTF. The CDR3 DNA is TGTGCCAGCAGCGTTCAAGGGAAAACATCCTATGGCTACACCTTC.